This T cell receptor beta chain was observed in a study of blood T cells in healthy people across ages. The second PCR ran roughly 6 to 11 cycles with a sample-barcoded 5' primer and J-beta primers. One entry per CDR3 protein, called by TCRdb with MiXCR from the 5' RACE reads. The profile covers roughly 1.5 million distinct CDR3 sequences, with 35% to 45% appearing a single time and about 4% taken by the ten largest. The V end was cut by 3 bases, the J end by 2 bases, with 11 bases between. From germline, CDR1 is WSHSY and CDR2 SAAADI. The CDR3 is 14 residues long. A few counts support this clonotype.

Sequences were obtained from blood. The V and J genes are TRBV10-2 and TRBJ2-7; D gene uncertain. The clonotype originates from a woman aged 18-35 years in good health. CDR3 in DNA: TGCGCCAGCAGTGACGGATCGATTCCCTACGAGCAGTACTTC. Encoded protein: CASSDGSIPYEQYF.